The 18 T cell receptor beta chains below were found in one sample sequenced in a study of blood T cell repertoires in COVID-19. Sequencing was performed with immunoSEQ multiplex PCR; in TCRdb, only in-frame clones are kept and a portion is missing. The sample includes 60,000 or so clones, approximately 90% of them seen just once. Sequencing was done on a sample of peripheral blood. Receptor source: a human donor with acute or convalescent COVID-19. The donor label of this sample is uncertain.

V gene TRBV12-5 combines with J gene TRBJ2-5; 8 nucleotides agree with TRBD1. The CDR3 sequence is 14 residues long. Germline V gives CDR1 LGHNT, CDR2 FRNRAP. V shed 3 bases, J shed 7 bases, and the junction held 7 bases outside the gene matches. This CDR3 is CASGLGTGEMTQYF. The CDR3 region has the DNA TGTGCTAGTGGTTTAGGGACAGGTGAGATGACCCAGTACTTC. Using reference TRBV12-5 and TRBJ2-5 for the parts outside the CDR3, the full variable domain is DARVTQTPRHKVTEMGQEVTMRCQPILGHNTVFWYRQTMMQGLELLAYFRNRAPLDDSGMPKDRFSAEMPDATLATLKIQPSEPRDSAVYFCASGLGTGEMTQYFGPGTRLLVL.

The V and J genes are TRBV18 and TRBJ2-7; 7 bases are a match to TRBD1. Germline CDR1 KGHSH, CDR2 LQKENI. V trimming: 5 bases; J trimming: 6 bases; junction bases outside the gene matches: 4. There are 12 residues in the CDR3. The chain's CDR3 is CASSETGIEQYV. The DNA for the CDR3 is TGTGCCAGCTCAGAGACAGGGATCGAGCAGTACGTC.

The chain employs TRBV12-3 or TRBV12-4 and TRBJ1-6; D is unclear. V lost 3 bases and J 8 bases, leaving 8 bases between the germline ends. This CDR3 region has 13 residues. The CDR3 bases are TGTGCCAGCAGTTTTGGGCGCGATTCACCCCTCCACTTT. Its translation: CASSFGRDSPLHF.

The chain joins TRBV6-5 to TRBJ2-1; 11 positions match TRBD2. The CDR3 runs to 13 residues. CDR1 MNHEY and CDR2 SVGAGI come from the germline V gene. V was pared by 5 bases and J by 9 bases, with 3 bases of the junction left unmatched. The CDR3 nucleotides read TGTGCCAGCAGTCCTAGCGGGAGGATTGAGCAGTTCTTC. Translation: CASSPSGRIEQFF.

The genes are TRBV28 and TRBJ2-7; 12 bases are shared with TRBD1. Trimming took 5 bases from V and 4 from J; bases not matched to a gene: 3. In germline, CDR1 is MDHEN, CDR2 SYDVKM. This CDR3 spans 14 amino acids. The chain's CDR3 is CASSAGQGAYEQYF. DNA of the CDR3: TGTGCCAGCAGTGCGGGACAGGGGGCGTACGAGCAGTACTTC.

This clone was detected once. The V and J genes are TRBV9 and TRBJ2-3; 7 bases map to TRBD1. The trim removed 0 bases at V and 0 bases at J, leaving 4 bases unmatched. The CDR3 spans 16 residues. In germline, CDR1 is SGDLS, CDR2 YYNGEE. The CDR3: CASSVVGRGSTDTQYF. Written as DNA, the CDR3 is TGTGCCAGCAGCGTAGTGGGCAGGGGGAGCACAGATACGCAGTATTTT.

The V and J genes are TRBV27 and TRBJ1-2, with D possibly TRBD1 on 5 matching bases. Germline CDR1 reads MNHEY; CDR2 reads SMNVEV (reference sequence). Trimming left V 2 bases short and J 0 bases short, with 7 bases between. The length of the CDR3 is 14 residues. CDR3 residues: CASSLAGPNYGYTF. In DNA form, the CDR3 reads TGTGCCAGCAGTTTAGCAGGGCCTAACTATGGCTACACCTTC.

The V call is TRBV6-1, the J call TRBJ1-4; D ambiguous. The CDR3 consists of 12 residues. V shed 3 bases and J shed 5 bases, with 4 bases lying between them. Germline values: CDR1 MNHNS, CDR2 SASEGT. In DNA form, the CDR3 reads TGTGCCAGCAGTGACCTCAATGAAAAACTGTTTTTT. Protein product: CASSDLNEKLFF.

The chain has TRBV6-1 and TRBJ1-1, with 11 bases fitting TRBD1. Germline CDR1 reads MNHNS; CDR2 reads SASEGT. V shed 2 bases, J shed 2 bases, and the junction held 4 bases outside the gene matches. The CDR3 totals 16 residues. CDR3 loop: CASSEMDRGRNTEAFF. The CDR3 DNA follows: TGTGCCAGCAGTGAAATGGACAGGGGGCGCAACACTGAAGCTTTCTTT.

This clone was picked up one time. This CDR3 is CSTLLTETQYF. CDR3 coding DNA: TGCAGCACCTTGCTGACTGAGACCCAGTACTTC. The chain couples TRBV29-1 to TRBJ2-5; D remains ambiguous. Trimming took 8 bases from V and 5 from J, leaving 12 bases between them. Germline V lookup: CDR1 SQVTM, CDR2 ANQGSEA. The CDR3 has 11 residues. Complete variable domain (other parts from reference TRBV29-1 and TRBJ2-5): SAVISQKPSRDICQRGTSLTIQCQVDSQVTMMFWYRQQPGQSLTLIATANQGSEATYESGFVIDKFPISRPNLTFSTLTVSNMSPEDSSIYLCSTLLTETQYFGPGTRLLVL.

This clone was observed a handful of times. J is TRBJ2-7 and V is TRBV7-6; 9 bases match TRBD1. Germline V CDR1 and CDR2: SGHVS, FNYEAQ. CDR3 length: 15 amino acids. With V trimmed by 5 bases and J by 4 bases, 9 bases remained unmatched. The CDR3 protein is CASSLRGQGLYEQYF. CDR3 nucleotides: TGTGCCAGCAGCCTTCGAGGACAGGGGTTATACGAGCAGTACTTC. Full variable domain (missing parts from reference TRBV7-6 and TRBJ2-7): GAGVSQSPRYKVTKRGQDVALRCDPISGHVSLYWYRQALGQGPEFLTYFNYEAQQDKSGLPNDRFSAERPEGSISTLTIQRTEQRDSAMYRCASSLRGQGLYEQYFGPGTRLTVT.

This chain links TRBV18 with TRBJ1-3; 8 nucleotides match TRBD1. J was trimmed by 4 bases and V by 2 bases; bases with no gene match: 4. The CDR3 is 15 amino acids. Germline CDR1 and CDR2: KGHSH and LQKENI. Here the CDR3 reads CASSPSGQAGNTIYF. CDR3 nucleotide sequence: TGTGCCAGCTCACCATCGGGACAGGCGGGAAACACCATATATTTT.

V usage is TRBV28 and J usage is TRBJ1-4; 8 nucleotides align to TRBD1. The V gene end was trimmed by 5 bases and the J gene end by 5 bases; junction bases not matched to a gene: 7. Germline V lookup: CDR1 MDHEN, CDR2 SYDVKM. This CDR3 region has 15 residues. In DNA, the CDR3 is TGTGCCAGCAGTCTCGCGACAGGGGAGAATGAAAAACTGTTTTTT. Encoded protein: CASSLATGENEKLFF.

This sequence joins TRBV19 and TRBJ1-1, with D possibly matching TRBD1 (5 bases). Trimming took off 7 bases at V and 0 bases at J, with 9 bases between the two ends. Germline V gene lookup returns CDR1 LNHDA and CDR2 SQIVND (reference sequence). The CDR3 extends over 13 amino acids. Written as DNA, the CDR3 is TGTGCCAGTAAGGACACCGTGAACACTGAAGCTTTCTTT. Protein sequence: CASKDTVNTEAFF.

This sequence joins TRBV6-6 and TRBJ2-1, with D perhaps TRBD1 (6 bases). The CDR3 contains 11 residues. Deletions cut 8 bases from V and 7 bases from J, with 9 bases between. Germline CDR1 is MNHNY and CDR2 is SVGAGI (reference sequence). CDR3 amino acids: CASEGTNEQFF. The CDR3 DNA reads TGTGCCAGCGAGGGGACAAATGAGCAGTTCTTC.

The chain has TRBV19 and TRBJ2-5, with 11 bases lining up with TRBD1. CDR1 LNHDA and CDR2 SQIVND come from the germline V gene (reference sequence). This CDR3 has 15 residues. J gave up 1 base and V 7 bases, and 5 bases lay outside the gene matches. CDR3 region: CASNRGTGGQETQYF. Written as DNA, the CDR3 is TGTGCCAGTAACCGAGGGACAGGGGGCCAAGAGACCCAGTACTTC.

The V call is TRBV19, the J call TRBJ2-7, with D possibly TRBD2 on 5 matching bases. Trimming took 7 bases from V and 4 from J, leaving 17 bases between them. The CDR3 covers 14 residues. Germline V gene data show CDR1 as LNHDA and CDR2 as SQIVND (reference sequence). This CDR3 reads CASNREGIRYEQYF. The CDR3 DNA is TGTGCCAGTAATCGAGAGGGAATCAGGTACGAGCAGTACTTC.

This sequence joins TRBV6-1 and TRBJ1-2; D remains ambiguous. Per the germline V gene, CDR1 is MNHNS and CDR2 is SASEGT. Deletions cut 0 bases from V and 2 bases from J, with 10 bases between. CDR3 length: 15 amino acids. The CDR3 DNA is TGTGCCAGCAGTGAAGCTAGGGAGCCGAACTATGGCTACACCTTC. This sequence encodes CASSEAREPNYGYTF.